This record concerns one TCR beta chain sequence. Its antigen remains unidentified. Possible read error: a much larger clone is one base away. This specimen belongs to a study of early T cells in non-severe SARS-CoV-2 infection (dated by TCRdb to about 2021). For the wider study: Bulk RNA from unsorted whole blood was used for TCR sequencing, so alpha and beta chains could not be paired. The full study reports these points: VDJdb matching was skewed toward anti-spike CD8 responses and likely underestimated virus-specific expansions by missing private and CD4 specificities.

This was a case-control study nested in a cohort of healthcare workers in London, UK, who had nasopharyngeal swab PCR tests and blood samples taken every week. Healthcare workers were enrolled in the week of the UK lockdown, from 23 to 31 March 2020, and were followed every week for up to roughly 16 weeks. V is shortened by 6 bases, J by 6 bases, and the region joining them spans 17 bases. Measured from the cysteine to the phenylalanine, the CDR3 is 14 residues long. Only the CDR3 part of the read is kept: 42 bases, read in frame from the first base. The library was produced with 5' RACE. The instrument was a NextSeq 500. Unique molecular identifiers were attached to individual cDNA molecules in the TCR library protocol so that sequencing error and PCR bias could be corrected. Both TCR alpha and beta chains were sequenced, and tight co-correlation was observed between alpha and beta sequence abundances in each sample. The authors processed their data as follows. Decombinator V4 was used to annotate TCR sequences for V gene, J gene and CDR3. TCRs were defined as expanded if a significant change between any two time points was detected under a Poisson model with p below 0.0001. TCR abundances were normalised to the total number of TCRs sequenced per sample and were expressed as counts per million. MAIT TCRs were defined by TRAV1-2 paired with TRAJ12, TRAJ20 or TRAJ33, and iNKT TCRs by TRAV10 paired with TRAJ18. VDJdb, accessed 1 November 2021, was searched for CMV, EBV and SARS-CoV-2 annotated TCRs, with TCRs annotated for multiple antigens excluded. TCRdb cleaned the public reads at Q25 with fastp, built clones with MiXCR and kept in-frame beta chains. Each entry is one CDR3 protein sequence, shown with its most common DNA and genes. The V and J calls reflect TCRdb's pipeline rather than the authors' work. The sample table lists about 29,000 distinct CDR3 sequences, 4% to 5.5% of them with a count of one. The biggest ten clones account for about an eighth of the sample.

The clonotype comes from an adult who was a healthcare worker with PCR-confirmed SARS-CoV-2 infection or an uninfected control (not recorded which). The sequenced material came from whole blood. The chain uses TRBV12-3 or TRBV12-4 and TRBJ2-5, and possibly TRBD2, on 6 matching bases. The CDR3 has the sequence CASSPEGRGQTQYF. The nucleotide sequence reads TGTGCCAGCAGCCCCGAGGGGCGGGGACAGACCCAGTACTTC.